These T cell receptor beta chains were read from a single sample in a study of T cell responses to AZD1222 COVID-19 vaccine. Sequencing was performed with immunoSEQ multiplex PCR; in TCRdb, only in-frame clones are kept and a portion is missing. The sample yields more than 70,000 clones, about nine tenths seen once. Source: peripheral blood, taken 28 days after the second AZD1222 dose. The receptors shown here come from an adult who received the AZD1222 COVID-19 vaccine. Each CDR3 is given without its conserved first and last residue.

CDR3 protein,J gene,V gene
ASSQDSDSEAF,TRBJ1-1,TRBV4-1
ASSPVSPGNTIY,TRBJ1-3,TRBV3-1/TRBV3-2
ASSTPKRNTEAF,TRBJ1-1,TRBV19
ASSYQGRPADTQY,TRBJ2-3,TRBV6-8
ASSVFSEETQY,TRBJ2-5,TRBV5-1
ASSPRTLKNYGYT,TRBJ1-2,TRBV7-8
ASSPSLGERGTNEKLF,TRBJ1-4,TRBV3-1/TRBV3-2
ASSIEVRGEQY,TRBJ2-7,TRBV19
ASSLSRGNTGELF,TRBJ2-2,TRBV7-3
ASRRTDPVSPLH,TRBJ1-6,TRBV27
SASIPPGNTIY,TRBJ1-3,TRBV20-1
ASNGGGGTEAF,TRBJ1-1,TRBV25-1
ASNHGGTLGGNTIY,TRBJ1-3,TRBV14
ASSLGWGANQPDGYT,TRBJ1-2,TRBV13
ASSLARDRYNEQF,TRBJ2-1,TRBV7-2
ASSQETGPNTEAF,TRBJ1-1,TRBV16
ASSQGWLTSKDYEQY,TRBJ2-7,TRBV14
ASSYRPYSPLH,TRBJ1-6,TRBV6-5
ASSPQGSGSGGEQF,TRBJ2-1,TRBV11-3
SVGSQGGPGNTIY,TRBJ1-3,TRBV29-1
ASSLNSLEAF,TRBJ1-1,TRBV11-2
ASSLISLLAPDNEQF,TRBJ2-1,TRBV7-3
SASQGYEQY,TRBJ2-7,TRBV29-1
ASSQSGRKEDTQY,TRBJ2-3,TRBV4-1
ASSPVRGARADTQY,TRBJ2-3,TRBV3-1/TRBV3-2
ASGLVTGTGSPYEQY,TRBJ2-7,TRBV12-5
ASSEDPGNTIY,TRBJ1-3,TRBV7-2
ASSVESGGNTIY,TRBJ1-3,TRBV9